Detailed here is one T cell receptor (beta chain). This sample was taken from a study of T-cell memory formation after mild COVID-19. TCRdb used MiXCR to reprocess the 5' RACE reads, holding one entry per CDR3 protein. The table lists roughly 560,000 distinct CDR3 sequences, about a fifth of them singletons. The origin of this receptor is an adult woman who had mild COVID-19 (a few samples of this study predate the infection). Cell type and time point are not known. Sequencing was carried out using PBMCs or a T cell subset sorted from them (not recorded which).

CDR3 protein: CASSQDPPEKLFF. The CDR3 bases are TGTGCCAGCAGCCAAGACCCCCCGGAAAAACTGTTTTTT. The chain has TRBV3-1 and TRBJ1-4; D uncertain. CDR1 is LGHDT, CDR2 YNNKEL, per germline (reference sequence). The CDR3 is 13 residues long. The V and J ends lost 0 bases and 8 bases respectively, with 7 bases between them.